One and the same sample provided the 9 T cell receptor beta chains below, sequenced in a study of T cells in Graves' hyperthyroidism and ophthalmopathy. Amplified TCR beta CDR3 regions derived from RNA transcripts. TCR CDR3 underwent first-round RT-PCR with the HTBI primer set. TCRdb itself ran the multiplex PCR reads through MiXCR, one entry per CDR3 protein. The profile covers hundreds of thousands of distinct CDR3 sequences, with around 15% appearing a single time and about 3.5% taken by the ten largest. The sequenced sample consisted of blood. These receptors came from a woman aged 35 to 49 with Graves' ophthalmopathy.

This clonotype was counted many times. The chain links TRBV20-1 to TRBJ2-7, with unresolved D. The CDR3 sequence is 15 residues long. CDR1 and CDR2 from the germline V gene are DFQATT and SNEGSKA (reference sequence). V lost 1 base, J lost 2 bases, and 15 bases lay in between. This CDR3 is CSARAVRGNTYEQYF. The CDR3 DNA reads TGCAGTGCTAGAGCGGTTCGCGGAAATACCTACGAGCAGTACTTC.

This clonotype occurred many times. This chain links TRBV2 with TRBJ2-5; D could derive from TRBD1 or TRBD2 (5 bases each). This CDR3 contains 13 residues. Germline-derived CDR1 and CDR2 are SNHLY and FYNNEI. The germline V and J ends were trimmed by 5 bases and 5 bases, with 12 bases remaining between them. CDR3 sequence: CASSRDLRETQYF. The CDR3 bases are TGTGCCAGCAGTCGGGACCTCCGGGAGACCCAGTACTTC.

This clonotype has a count of ten or more. Written as DNA, the CDR3 is TGTGCCAGCTCATCAGATCGGGACAGGTCCACTGAAGCTTTCTTT. Amino acid sequence: CASSSDRDRSTEAFF. The rearrangement uses TRBV18 and TRBJ1-1; 8 bases align to TRBD1. Trimming removed 5 bases from V and 4 bases from J; junction bases left unmatched: 9. In germline, CDR1 is KGHSH, CDR2 LQKENI. The length of the CDR3 is 15 residues.

This clonotype was seen a few times. This sequence joins TRBV3-1 and TRBJ2-7, with 9 bases that match TRBD2. Trimming removed 3 bases from V and 2 bases from J; junction bases left unmatched: 5. The germline gives CDR1 LGHDT, CDR2 YNNKEL (reference sequence). CDR3 length: 15 amino acids. CDR3 in amino acids: CASSQASGMPYEQYF. DNA for the CDR3: TGTGCCAGCAGCCAGGCTAGCGGGATGCCCTACGAGCAGTACTTC.

At least ten counts were recorded for this clonotype. This rearrangement joins TRBV27 to TRBJ2-2; weak D call: TRBD2 (5 bases). Trimming removed 2 bases at V and 7 bases at J, with 8 bases between. Germline CDR1 is MNHEY and CDR2 is SMNVEV (reference sequence). CDR3 length equals 13 residues. The CDR3 nucleotides read TGTGCCAGCAGTTTAGAGGGATACGGGGAGCTGTTTTTT. Residues: CASSLEGYGELFF.

This clonotype was detected many times. The chain carries TRBV28 and TRBJ2-4; 9 nucleotides line up with TRBD2. Per the germline V gene, CDR1 is MDHEN and CDR2 is SYDVKM. CDR3 length: 15 residues. V lost 2 bases to trimming and J lost 8 bases; unmatched junction nucleotides: 7. CDR3 bases: TGTGCCAGCAGTTTAAGAGTAGCGGGAGTATACATTCAGTACTTC. It is translated as CASSLRVAGVYIQYF.

The table lists this clonotype with a few counts. The chain carries TRBV29-1 and TRBJ2-1; D is perhaps TRBD1 or TRBD2 (5 bases each). The V gene's germline CDR1 is SQVTM and CDR2 ANQGSEA. Trimming took off 8 bases at V and 4 bases at J, with 12 bases between the two ends. There are 12 residues in the CDR3. The CDR3 sequence is CSTRGRYNEQFF. In DNA form, the CDR3 reads TGCAGCACTAGGGGACGGTACAATGAGCAGTTCTTC.

This clonotype was recorded at least ten times. The chain couples TRBV7-9 to TRBJ1-2, with TRBD1 matching over 7 bases. Germline loops: CDR1 SEHNR, CDR2 FQNEAQ (reference sequence). V lost 3 bases and J lost 0; bases outside the gene matches: 1. The CDR3 runs 14 residues. The CDR3 DNA reads TGTGCCAGCAGCTTCGGACAGGCTAACTATGGCTACACCTTC. As protein: CASSFGQANYGYTF.

The chain couples TRBV4-1 to TRBJ1-3; unclear D gene. Germline CDR1 is MGHRA and CDR2 is YSYEKL. The V end was cut by 1 base, the J end by 6 bases, with 10 bases between. CDR3 size: 14 residues. For the CDR3, the DNA is TGCGCCAGCAGCCAAGTTCGGGAGCCAAACACCATATATTTT. Its translation: CASSQVREPNTIYF.